The TCR beta chain described here comes from a study of cytomegalovirus exposure and HLA in healthy donors. Study-level information: About 77 million unique TCRs from HLA-typed donors made up an early data release.

Per germline, CDR1 SGHTA and CDR2 FQGNSA. Trimming took 1 base from V and 8 from J, leaving 12 bases between them. The CDR3 extends over 15 amino acids. The PCR made use of 60 Vbeta and 13 Jbeta primers. Some clones are missing from TCRdb's copy, which holds only in-frame ones; the method was immunoSEQ multiplex PCR. The repertoire has more than 110,000 clones, roughly 80% of them found once; the top ten carry about 3.1%. The sequenced sample consisted of PBMCs. The sequence derives from a female donor in good health and CMV-seronegative. V usage is TRBV7-2 and J usage is TRBJ1-6; no clear D gene. The CDR3 DNA sequence: TGTGCCAGCAGCTTAGAGGCAGCGGGGTATTCACCCCTCCACTTT. It codes for CASSLEAAGYSPLHF. The variable domain in full, with the rest retrieved from reference TRBV7-2 and TRBJ1-6, is GAGVSQSPSNKVTEKGKDVELRCDPISGHTALYWYRQSLGQGLEFLIYFQGNSAPDKSGLPSDRFSAERTGGSVSTLTIQRTQQEDSAVYLCASSLEAAGYSPLHFGNGTRLTVT.